The rows below give T cell receptor beta chains drawn from one sample of a study of blood T cells in healthy people across ages. TCRdb fed the 5' RACE reads into MiXCR, producing one record per CDR3 protein. Found here are about 640,000 distinct CDR3 sequences, roughly 58% of them singletons; the top ten hold 35% to 40%. Sequenced input: blood. The source of these receptors is a man in his fifties or sixties in good health. Both conserved end residues are part of each CDR3. A D gene is named only where the DNA matches it firmly. Clone size is not always given. Where it is, it says once, few, many or a class for expanded clones.

CDR3,DNA,D,size,J,V
CASSYVHDTEAFF,TGTGCCAGCAGCTACGTCCACGACACTGAAGCTTTCTTT,-,-,TRBJ1-1,TRBV11-2
CASSEGTTFYEQYF,TGTGCCAGCAGTGAGGGGACTACATTCTACGAGCAGTACTTC,TRBD2,few,TRBJ2-7,TRBV6-1
CASTAEGQRPGTQYF,TGCGCCAGCACTGCCGAGGGACAGCGCCCGGGTACGCAGTATTTT,TRBD1,few,TRBJ2-3,TRBV5-1
CASSLFGGSEKLFF,TGCGCCAGCAGCTTATTCGGGGGGAGTGAAAAACTGTTTTTT,-,few,TRBJ1-4,TRBV5-1
CASSLLPTSGASYEQYF,TGCGCCAGCAGCTTGCTCCCCACTAGCGGGGCTTCCTACGAGCAGTACTTC,TRBD2,few,TRBJ2-7,TRBV5-1
CASSPPGGRSSAEQYF,TGTGCCAGCAGTCCACCCGGGGGGCGATCCTCCGCCGAGCAGTACTTC,-,-,TRBJ2-7,TRBV6-5
CSVERVSGANVLTF,TGCAGCGTTGAACGGGTATCTGGGGCCAACGTCCTGACTTTC,-,-,TRBJ2-6,TRBV29-1
CSGQRGSYNEQFF,TGCAGCGGGCAGCGGGGGTCCTACAATGAGCAGTTCTTC,TRBD2,-,TRBJ2-1,TRBV29-1
CSAGGGGRVEDTQYF,TGCAGTGCTGGGGGAGGGGGGCGGGTGGAAGATACGCAGTATTTT,-,-,TRBJ2-3,TRBV20-1
CASSRPGTGTYEQYF,TGTGCCAGCAGTCGTCCCGGGACAGGTACCTACGAGCAGTACTTC,TRBD1,-,TRBJ2-7,TRBV10-3
CASNQQGGIQYF,TGTGCCAGCAACCAACAGGGGGGGATCCAGTACTTC,-,-,TRBJ2-7,TRBV6-6
CASSGAGTSGWRQFF,TGTGCCAGCAGCGGGGCCGGGACTAGCGGGTGGAGGCAGTTCTTC,TRBD2,once,TRBJ2-1,TRBV5-6
CASSQDAYNEQYF,TGTGCCAGCAGCCAAGATGCCTACAATGAGCAGTACTTC,-,-,TRBJ2-7,TRBV4-2
CASSLQDTGELFF,TGTGCCAGCAGCTTACAAGACACCGGGGAGCTGTTTTTT,-,-,TRBJ2-2,TRBV11-3
CAISVAGNQPQHF,TGTGCCATCAGTGTAGCGGGGAATCAGCCCCAGCATTTT,-,few,TRBJ1-5,TRBV10-3
CASSQGRGDEKLFF,TGCGCCAGCAGCCAGGGCCGGGGGGATGAAAAACTGTTTTTT,-,-,TRBJ1-4,TRBV5-1
CASSVDTGPTYEQYF,TGTGCCAGCAGCGTAGATACGGGACCGACCTACGAGCAGTACTTC,-,-,TRBJ2-7,TRBV9
CASSQDLAGGTTKNIQYF,TGCGCCAGCAGCCAAGATTTAGCGGGGGGGACCACCAAAAACATTCAGTACTTC,TRBD2,-,TRBJ2-4,TRBV4-1
CASSPAARPVQETQYF,TGTGCCAGCTCACCAGCAGCCAGGCCGGTTCAAGAGACCCAGTACTTC,-,few,TRBJ2-5,TRBV18
CASSRRQGAADTQYF,TGTGCCAGCAGTCGAAGACAGGGGGCTGCAGATACGCAGTATTTT,TRBD1,-,TRBJ2-3,TRBV6-2/TRBV6-3
CASSSAGTGGCEQFF,TGTGCCAGCAGCTCGGCCGGGACAGGGGGCTGTGAGCAGTTCTTC,TRBD1,-,TRBJ2-1,TRBV5-5
CATSRAVQATQYF,TGTGCCACCAGCAGAGCGGTTCAAGCGACCCAGTACTTC,-,-,TRBJ2-5,TRBV15
CSVARQDLYEQYF,TGCAGCGTCGCCCGACAGGACCTCTACGAGCAGTACTTC,-,many,TRBJ2-7,TRBV29-1
CATKLRASGVYNEQFF,TGTGCCACCAAACTCAGAGCTAGCGGGGTATACAATGAGCAGTTCTTC,TRBD2,-,TRBJ2-1,TRBV6-1
CASSQGPQGSGANVLTF,TGCGCCAGCAGCCAAGGCCCACAGGGCTCTGGGGCCAACGTCCTGACTTTC,-,many,TRBJ2-6,TRBV4-1
CASSQVAVLYDEQYF,TGTGCCAGCAGCCAAGTGGCTGTTTTGTATGACGAGCAGTACTTC,-,few,TRBJ2-7,TRBV3-1
CASSERAANTGELFF,TGTGCCAGCAGTGAAAGGGCAGCGAACACCGGGGAGCTGTTTTTT,-,-,TRBJ2-2,TRBV6-1
CASSSDEKLFF,TGTGCCAGCAGTTCCGATGAAAAACTGTTTTTT,-,-,TRBJ1-4,TRBV12-3/TRBV12-4
CASTGPPGTTYEQYF,TGTGCCAGCACGGGCCCTCCCGGGACAACCTACGAGCAGTACTTC,-,once,TRBJ2-7,TRBV2
CASKWTGGMSDMQYF,TGTGCCAGCAAATGGACAGGAGGGATGTCAGATATGCAGTATTTT,-,few,TRBJ2-3,TRBV12-3/TRBV12-4
CASSPRASGGHNEQFF,TGCGCCAGCAGCCCTCGGGCTAGCGGGGGCCACAATGAGCAGTTCTTC,TRBD2,-,TRBJ2-1,TRBV5-1
CSARFSTDTQYF,TGCAGTGCTAGGTTCAGCACAGATACGCAGTATTTT,-,-,TRBJ2-3,TRBV20-1
CASSPQSEGAEQFF,TGTGCCAGCAGCCCACAGTCGGAGGGGGCAGAGCAGTTCTTC,-,few,TRBJ2-1,TRBV9
CAITGTTTYNEQFF,TGTGCCATCACCGGGACTACAACCTACAATGAGCAGTTCTTC,TRBD2,-,TRBJ2-1,TRBV10-3
CASSLVGAAKNIQYF,TGTGCCAGCAGCTTAGTGGGGGCGGCCAAAAACATTCAGTACTTC,-,once,TRBJ2-4,TRBV7-9
CASSPSSSGGGEQYF,TGTGCCAGCAGTCCGTCCTCTAGCGGGGGCGGTGAGCAGTACTTC,TRBD2,few,TRBJ2-7,TRBV7-2
CASSPLAGGSTDTQYF,TGTGCCAGCAGTCCCCTGGCGGGGGGAAGCACAGATACGCAGTATTTT,TRBD2,-,TRBJ2-3,TRBV12-3/TRBV12-4
CASSLRHRDLTYGYTF,TGTGCCAGCAGCTTACGACACAGAGATTTGACCTATGGCTACACCTTC,-,-,TRBJ1-2,TRBV11-2
CASSLGGQGNNEQFF,TGTGCCAGCAGTTTGGGGGGACAGGGGAACAATGAGCAGTTCTTC,TRBD1,-,TRBJ2-1,TRBV12-3/TRBV12-4
CASSPARDRTYEQYF,TGCGCCAGCAGCCCGGCTAGGGACAGGACCTACGAGCAGTACTTC,TRBD1,few,TRBJ2-7,TRBV5-1